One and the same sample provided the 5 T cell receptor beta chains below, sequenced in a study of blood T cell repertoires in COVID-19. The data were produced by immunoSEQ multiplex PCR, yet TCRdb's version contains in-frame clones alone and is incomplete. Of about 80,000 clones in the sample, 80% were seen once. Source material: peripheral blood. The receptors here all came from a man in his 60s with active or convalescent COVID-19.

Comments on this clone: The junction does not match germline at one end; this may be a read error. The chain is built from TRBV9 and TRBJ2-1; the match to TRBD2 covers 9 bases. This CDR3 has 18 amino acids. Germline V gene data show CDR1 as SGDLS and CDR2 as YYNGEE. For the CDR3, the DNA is TGCGCCCGCCGCGTCGCTCTCGCGGGGGGGGGTGACCTCAATGAGCAGTTCTTC. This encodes CARRVALAGGGDLNEQFF.

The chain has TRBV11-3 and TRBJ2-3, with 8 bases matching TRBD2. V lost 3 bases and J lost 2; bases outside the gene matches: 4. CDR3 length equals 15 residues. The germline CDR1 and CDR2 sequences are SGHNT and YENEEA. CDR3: CASSFGGAITDTQYF. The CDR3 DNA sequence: TGTGCCAGCAGCTTCGGGGGGGCAATCACAGATACGCAGTATTTT.

CDR3 residues: CSAESSGGWAEAFF. Here the CDR3 DNA reads TGCAGCGCCGAAAGCTCGGGGGGCTGGGCTGAAGCTTTCTTT. The genes are TRBV29-1 and TRBJ1-1; perhaps TRBD1 as D (6 bases). The CDR3 has 14 amino acids. Germline V CDR1 and CDR2: SQVTM, ANQGSEA. V was shortened by 7 bases and J by 6 bases, with 21 bases between the two germline ends.

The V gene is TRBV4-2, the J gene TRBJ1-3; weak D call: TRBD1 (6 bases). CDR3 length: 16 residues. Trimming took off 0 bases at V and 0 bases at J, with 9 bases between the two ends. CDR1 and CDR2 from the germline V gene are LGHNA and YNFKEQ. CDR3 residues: CASSQDGTRSGNTIYF. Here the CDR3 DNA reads TGTGCCAGCAGCCAAGATGGGACACGCTCTGGAAACACCATATATTTT.

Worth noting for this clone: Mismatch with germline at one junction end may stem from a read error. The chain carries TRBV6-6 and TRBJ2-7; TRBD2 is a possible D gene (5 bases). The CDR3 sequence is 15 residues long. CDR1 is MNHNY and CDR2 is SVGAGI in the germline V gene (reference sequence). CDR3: CASSFRLAASYEQYF. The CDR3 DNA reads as TGTGCTAGCAGTTTTCGGCTAGCCGCCTCCTACGAGCAGTACTTC.